This paragraph covers one T cell receptor beta chain sequence. The antigen is unknown. The TCR beta CDR3 regions underwent amplification from RNA transcripts. HTBI primers were employed in first-round RT-PCR, then a second-round multiplex PCR followed. TCRdb re-called the multiplex PCR reads through MiXCR, storing one row per CDR3 protein. The data hold over a million distinct CDR3 sequences, with around a third observed a single time. The sample is drawn from a study of Graves' ophthalmopathy and Graves' hyperthyroidism. Study information: Stable hyperthyroidism referred to disease that showed no ophthalmopathy within 18 months of follow-up. Broader study findings: Sensitivity reached over 85% and specificity about 76% for a 13-signature model separating ophthalmopathy from stable hyperthyroidism. Blood shared most expanded thyroid clonotypes above 0.001 frequency.

The CDR3 extends over 16 amino acids. V lost 1 base and J lost 6, with 19 bases in between. In germline, CDR1 is SGHTA, CDR2 FQGNSA. Patients were excluded if they had other autoimmune diseases or uncontrolled infections, and likewise if pregnancy or lactation applied. V gene TRBV7-2 combines with J gene TRBJ2-7; a possible D gene is TRBD2 (5 bases). The TCR originated in an adult man with Graves' hyperthyroidism. Sequencing was carried out using peripheral blood or thyroid tissue (not recorded which). This CDR3 reads CASSLGGWLAAGEQYF. The CDR3 DNA sequence: TGTGCCAGCAGCTTAGGAGGGTGGCTCGCCGCCGGCGAGCAGTACTTC.